The clone carrying this T cell receptor beta chain was counted only a few times. Its antigen is unidentified. The table came from immunoSEQ multiplex PCR; TCRdb's copy has only in-frame clones and leaves some out. Here the sample spans thousands of clones, about 70% being singletons. These data belong to a study of tumor-infiltrating lymphocytes in localized non-small cell lung cancer. Study in general: The cohort mixed smokers and never-smokers, several histologies, and some post-neoadjuvant-chemotherapy samples.

Germline CDR1 is SGHNT and CDR2 is YYREEE (reference sequence). This CDR3 has 15 residues. Trimming at V came to 4 bases and at J to 2 bases, leaving 8 bases not matched to a gene. Study-wide points: TCRbeta sequencing showed higher T cell infiltration in tumors than uninvolved lung.

This chain joins TRBV5-4 and TRBJ1-2, with 7 positions matching TRBD1. The sequenced material came from lung tumor tissue. The source is a human donor with non-small cell lung cancer. CDR3 DNA sequence: TGTGCCAGCAGCGTCCAGGGGGATTGGAACTATGGCTACACCTTC. Its translation is CASSVQGDWNYGYTF.